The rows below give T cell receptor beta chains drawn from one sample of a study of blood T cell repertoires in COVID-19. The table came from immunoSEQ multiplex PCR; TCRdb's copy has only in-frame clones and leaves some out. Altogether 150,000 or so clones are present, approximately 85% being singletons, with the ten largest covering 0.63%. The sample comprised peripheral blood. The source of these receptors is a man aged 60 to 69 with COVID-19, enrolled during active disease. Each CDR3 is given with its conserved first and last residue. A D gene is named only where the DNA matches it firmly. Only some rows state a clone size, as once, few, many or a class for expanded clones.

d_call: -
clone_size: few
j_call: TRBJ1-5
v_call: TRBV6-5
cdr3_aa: CASSRSVNQPQHF
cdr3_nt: TGTGCCAGCAGTCGTTCCGTTAATCAGCCCCAGCATTTT

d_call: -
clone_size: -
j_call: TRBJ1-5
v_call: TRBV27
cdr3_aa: CASSLRESNQPQHF
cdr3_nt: TGTGCCAGCAGTTTGCGGGAGTCCAATCAGCCCCAGCATTTT

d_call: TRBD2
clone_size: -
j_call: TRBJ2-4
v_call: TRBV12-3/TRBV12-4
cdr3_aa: CASAGGSLNIQYF
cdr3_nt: TGTGCCAGCGCGGGAGGGTCGCTAAACATTCAGTACTTC

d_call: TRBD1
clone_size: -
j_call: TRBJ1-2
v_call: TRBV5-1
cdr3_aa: CASSPDRDGGYTF
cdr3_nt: TGCGCCAGCAGCCCGGACAGGGATGGTGGCTACACCTTC

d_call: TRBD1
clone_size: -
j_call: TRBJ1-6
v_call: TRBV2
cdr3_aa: CASTPRTGVGSPLHF
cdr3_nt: TGTGCCAGCACCCCAAGGACAGGGGTGGGTTCACCCCTCCACTTT

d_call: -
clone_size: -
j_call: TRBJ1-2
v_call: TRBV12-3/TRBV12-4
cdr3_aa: CASSLADNGYTF
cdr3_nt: TGTGCCAGCAGTTTAGCAGACAATGGCTACACCTTC

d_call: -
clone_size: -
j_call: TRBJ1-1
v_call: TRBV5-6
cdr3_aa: CASSLKGLPEAFF
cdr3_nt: TGTGCCAGCAGCTTGAAGGGGCTACCTGAAGCTTTCTTT

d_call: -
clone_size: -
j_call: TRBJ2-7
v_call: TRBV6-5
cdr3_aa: CASSYRQGGSYEQYF
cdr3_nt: TGTGCCAGCAGTTACCGCCAGGGGGGATCCTACGAGCAGTACTTC

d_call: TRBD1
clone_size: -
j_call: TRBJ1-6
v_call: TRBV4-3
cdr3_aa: CASSQEQGASVYNSPLHF
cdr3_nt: TGCGCCAGCAGCCAAGAACAGGGGGCATCTGTCTATAATTCACCCCTCCACTTT

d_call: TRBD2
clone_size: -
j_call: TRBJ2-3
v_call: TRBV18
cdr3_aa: CASQRTSGSYTDTQYF
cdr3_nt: TGTGCCAGCCAACGGACTAGCGGGAGCTACACAGATACGCAGTATTTT

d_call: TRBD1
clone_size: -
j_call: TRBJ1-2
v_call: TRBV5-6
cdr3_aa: CASRQQGTDGYTF
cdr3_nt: TGTGCCAGCAGGCAGCAGGGGACAGATGGCTACACCTTC

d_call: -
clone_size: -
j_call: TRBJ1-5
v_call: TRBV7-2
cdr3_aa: CASSSPGWPQHF
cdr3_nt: TGTGCCAGCAGCTCTCCAGGGTGGCCCCAGCATTTT

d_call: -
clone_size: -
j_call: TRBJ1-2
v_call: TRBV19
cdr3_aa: CASSMRGTDYGYTF
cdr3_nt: TGTGCCAGTAGTATGCGGGGCACAGACTATGGCTACACCTTC

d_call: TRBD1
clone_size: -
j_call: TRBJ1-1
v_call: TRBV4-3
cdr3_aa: CASSQEGTGPTEAFF
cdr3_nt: TGCGCCAGCAGCCAAGAAGGGACAGGACCCACTGAAGCTTTCTTT

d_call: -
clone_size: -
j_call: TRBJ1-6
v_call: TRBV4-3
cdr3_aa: CASSQEAGRDGNSPLHF
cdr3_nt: TGCGCCAGCAGCCAAGAGGCGGGACGAGACGGAAATTCACCCCTCCACTTT

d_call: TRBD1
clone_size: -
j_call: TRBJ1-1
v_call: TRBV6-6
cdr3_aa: CASSQTGQKNTEAFF
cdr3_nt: TGTGCCAGCAGTCAGACGGGACAGAAAAACACTGAAGCTTTCTTT

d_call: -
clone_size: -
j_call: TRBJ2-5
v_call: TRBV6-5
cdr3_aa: CASQQELQETQYF
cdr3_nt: TGTGCCAGCCAACAGGAATTACAAGAGACCCAGTACTTC

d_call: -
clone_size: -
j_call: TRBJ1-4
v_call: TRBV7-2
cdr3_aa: CASSSPGGEKLFF
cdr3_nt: TGTGCCAGCAGCTCCCCCGGAGGTGAAAAACTGTTTTTT

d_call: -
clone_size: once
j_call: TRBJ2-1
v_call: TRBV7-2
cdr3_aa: CASSLRESSYNEQFF
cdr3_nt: TGTGCCAGCAGCTTACGGGAAAGCTCCTACAATGAGCAGTTCTTC

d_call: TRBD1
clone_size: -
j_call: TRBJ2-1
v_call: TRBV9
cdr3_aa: CASSPTGVYNEQFF
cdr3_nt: TGTGCCAGCAGCCCGACAGGGGTCTACAATGAGCAGTTCTTC

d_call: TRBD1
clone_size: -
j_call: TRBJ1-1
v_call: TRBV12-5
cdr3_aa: CASGTGTVNTEAFF
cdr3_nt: TGTGCTAGTGGCACAGGGACAGTGAACACTGAAGCTTTCTTT

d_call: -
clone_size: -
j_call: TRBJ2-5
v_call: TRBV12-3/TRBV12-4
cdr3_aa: CASTTTEGTQYF
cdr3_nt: TGTGCCAGCACCACTACGGAGGGGACCCAGTACTTC

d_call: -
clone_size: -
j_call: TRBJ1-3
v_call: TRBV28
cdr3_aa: CASSFGQFSGNTIYF
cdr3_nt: TGTGCCAGCAGCTTTGGACAGTTCTCTGGAAACACCATATATTTT

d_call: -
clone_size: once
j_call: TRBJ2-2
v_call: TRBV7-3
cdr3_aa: CASSFRASSGTGELFF
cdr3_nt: TGTGCCAGCAGCTTTAGGGCTAGCAGCGGCACCGGGGAGCTGTTTTTT

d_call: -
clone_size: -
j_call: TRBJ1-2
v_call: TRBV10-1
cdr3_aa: CASSNRGYDYGYTF
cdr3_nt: TGCGCCAGCAGTAACCGGGGTTATGACTATGGCTACACCTTC

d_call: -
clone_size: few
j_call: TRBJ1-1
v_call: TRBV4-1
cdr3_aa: CASSQGGRGNTEAFF
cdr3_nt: TGCGCCAGCAGCCAAGGAGGCAGGGGGAACACTGAAGCTTTCTTT

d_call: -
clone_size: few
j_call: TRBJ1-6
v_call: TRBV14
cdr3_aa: CASSQDPKGFSYNSPLHF
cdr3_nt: TGTGCCAGCAGCCAAGATCCAAAGGGGTTTTCCTATAATTCACCCCTCCACTTT

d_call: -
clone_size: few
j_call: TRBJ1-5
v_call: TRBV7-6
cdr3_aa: CASSSPGNQPQHF
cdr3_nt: TGTGCCAGCAGCTCCCCAGGTAATCAGCCCCAGCATTTT

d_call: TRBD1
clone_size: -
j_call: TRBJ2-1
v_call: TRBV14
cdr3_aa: CASSQGNRGLGYNEQFF
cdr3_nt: TGTGCCAGCAGCCAGGGAAACAGGGGGCTAGGGTACAATGAGCAGTTCTTC

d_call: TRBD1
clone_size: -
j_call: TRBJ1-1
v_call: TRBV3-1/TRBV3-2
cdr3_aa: CASSPYGTGLDEAFF
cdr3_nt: TGTGCCAGCAGCCCATACGGGACAGGGTTGGATGAAGCTTTCTTT

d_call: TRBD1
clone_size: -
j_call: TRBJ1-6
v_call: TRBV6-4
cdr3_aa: CASRDGDRNSPLHF
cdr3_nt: TGTGCCAGCAGGGATGGGGACAGAAATTCACCCCTCCACTTT

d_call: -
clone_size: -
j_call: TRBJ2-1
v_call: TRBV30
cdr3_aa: CAWNRVGSDEQFF
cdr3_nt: TGTGCCTGGAACAGAGTGGGCTCGGATGAGCAGTTCTTC

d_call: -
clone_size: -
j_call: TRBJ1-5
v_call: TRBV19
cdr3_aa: CASTLRRNQPQHF
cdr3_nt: TGTGCCAGTACCCTCAGAAGAAATCAGCCCCAGCATTTT

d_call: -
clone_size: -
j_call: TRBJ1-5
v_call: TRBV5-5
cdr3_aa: CASSLVGRGNQPQHF
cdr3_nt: TGTGCCAGCAGCTTGGTCGGTCGGGGCAATCAGCCCCAGCATTTT

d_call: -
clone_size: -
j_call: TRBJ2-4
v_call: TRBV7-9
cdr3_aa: CASSLDSNKNIQYF
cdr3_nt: TGTGCCAGCAGCTTAGACTCGAACAAAAACATTCAGTACTTC

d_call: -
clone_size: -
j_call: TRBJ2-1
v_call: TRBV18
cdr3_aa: CASSPQSGEQFF
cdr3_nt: TGTGCCAGCTCACCACAAAGTGGCGAGCAGTTCTTC

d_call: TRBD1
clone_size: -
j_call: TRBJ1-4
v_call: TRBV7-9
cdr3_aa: CASSLGQPATNEKLFF
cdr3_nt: TGTGCCAGCAGCCTGGGACAGCCAGCAACTAATGAAAAACTGTTTTTT

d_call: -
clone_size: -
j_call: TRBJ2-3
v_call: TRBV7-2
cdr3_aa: CASSVRALNTDTQYF
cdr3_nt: TGTGCCAGCAGCGTGAGGGCTCTTAACACAGATACGCAGTATTTT

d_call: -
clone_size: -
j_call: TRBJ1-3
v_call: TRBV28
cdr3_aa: CASSFQGSSGNTIYF
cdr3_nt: TGTGCCAGCAGTTTTCAGGGCTCCTCTGGAAACACCATATATTTT

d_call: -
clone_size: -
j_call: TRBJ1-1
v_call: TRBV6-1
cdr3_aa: CASSERGWDEMNTEAFF
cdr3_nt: TGTGCCAGCAGTGAAAGGGGGTGGGACGAGATGAACACTGAAGCTTTCTTT

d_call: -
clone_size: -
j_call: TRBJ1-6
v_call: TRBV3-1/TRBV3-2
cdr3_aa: CASSQLRRGNSPLHF
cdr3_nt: TGTGCCAGCAGCCAACTCAGGCGTGGTAATTCACCCCTCCACTTT

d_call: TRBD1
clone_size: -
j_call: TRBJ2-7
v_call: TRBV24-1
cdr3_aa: CATSDPGTGYYEQYF
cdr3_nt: TGTGCCACCAGTGACCCCGGGACAGGTTACTACGAGCAGTACTTC

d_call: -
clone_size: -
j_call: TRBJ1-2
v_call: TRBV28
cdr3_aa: CASSPGQFWGYTF
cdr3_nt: TGTGCCAGCAGTCCAGGACAGTTCTGGGGCTACACCTTC

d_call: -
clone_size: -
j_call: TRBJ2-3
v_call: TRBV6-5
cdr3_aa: CASSSVLAEGTDTQYF
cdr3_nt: TGTGCCAGCAGTTCCGTACTAGCAGAGGGCACAGATACGCAGTATTTT

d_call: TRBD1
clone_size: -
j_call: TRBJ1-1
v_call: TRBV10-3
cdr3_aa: CAISESPDRSEAFF
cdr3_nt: TGTGCCATCAGTGAGTCGCCGGACAGGTCTGAAGCTTTCTTT

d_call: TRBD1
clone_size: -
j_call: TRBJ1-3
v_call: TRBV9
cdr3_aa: CASSVGVPWGQGRNTIYF
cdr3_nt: TGTGCCAGCAGCGTCGGGGTCCCCTGGGGACAGGGGAGAAACACCATATATTTT

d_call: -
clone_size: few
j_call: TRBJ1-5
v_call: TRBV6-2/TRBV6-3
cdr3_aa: CASSRNVRQDPSNQPQHF
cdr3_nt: TGTGCCAGCAGTCGGAATGTCAGACAGGACCCTAGCAATCAGCCCCAGCATTTT

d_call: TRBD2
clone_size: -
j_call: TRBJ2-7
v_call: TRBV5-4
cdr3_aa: CASSTELAEQGEQYF
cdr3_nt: TGTGCCAGCAGCACAGAACTAGCGGAGCAAGGCGAGCAGTACTTC

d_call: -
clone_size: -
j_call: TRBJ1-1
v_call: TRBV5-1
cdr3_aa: CASGNPDRNTEAFF
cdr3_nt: TGCGCCAGCGGCAACCCCGACAGGAACACTGAAGCTTTCTTT

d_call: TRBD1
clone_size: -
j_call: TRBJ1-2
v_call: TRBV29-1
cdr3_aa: CSVGQGYTF
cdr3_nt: TGCAGCGTGGGACAGGGCTACACCTTC

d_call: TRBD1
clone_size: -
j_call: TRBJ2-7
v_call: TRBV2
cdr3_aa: CASSEAIPGQGSSTYEQYF
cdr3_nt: TGTGCCAGCAGTGAAGCTATACCGGGACAGGGGTCCTCCACTTACGAGCAGTACTTC

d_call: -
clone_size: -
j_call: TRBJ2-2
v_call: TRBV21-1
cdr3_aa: CASSKGCVGPPRSGELFF
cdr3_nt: TGTGCCAGCAGCAAAGGATGCGTGGGGCCCCCCCGATCCGGGGAGCTGTTTTTT

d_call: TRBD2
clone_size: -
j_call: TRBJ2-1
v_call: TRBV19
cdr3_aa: CASSIDHSGANSYNEQFF
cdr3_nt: TGTGCCAGTAGTATAGATCACAGCGGGGCCAACTCCTACAATGAGCAGTTCTTC

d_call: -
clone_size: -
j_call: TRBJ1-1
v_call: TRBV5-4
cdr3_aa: CASSWGAVNTEAFF
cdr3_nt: TGTGCCAGCAGCTGGGGAGCAGTGAACACTGAAGCTTTCTTT

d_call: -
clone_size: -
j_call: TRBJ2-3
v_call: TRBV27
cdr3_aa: CASSLLRGTQYF
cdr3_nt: TGTGCCAGCAGTCTACTTAGGGGGACGCAGTATTTT

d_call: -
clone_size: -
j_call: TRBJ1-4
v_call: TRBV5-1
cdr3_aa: CASSLGATNEKLFF
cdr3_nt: TGCGCCAGCAGCTTGGGGGCTACTAATGAAAAACTGTTTTTT

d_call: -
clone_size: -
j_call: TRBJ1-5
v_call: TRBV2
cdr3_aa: CASSEMGGGQPQHF
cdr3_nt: TGTGCCAGCAGTGAGATGGGGGGGGGTCAGCCCCAGCATTTT

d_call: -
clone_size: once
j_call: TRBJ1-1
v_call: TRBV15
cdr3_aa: CATSRGYRDLNTEAFF
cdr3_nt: TGTGCCACCAGCAGAGGCTACAGGGATTTGAACACTGAAGCTTTCTTT

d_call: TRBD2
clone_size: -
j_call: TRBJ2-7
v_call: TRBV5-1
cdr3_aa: CASSLVSPGGPKEQYF
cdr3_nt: TGCGCCAGCAGCTTGGTTTCCCCGGGAGGGCCTAAAGAGCAGTACTTC